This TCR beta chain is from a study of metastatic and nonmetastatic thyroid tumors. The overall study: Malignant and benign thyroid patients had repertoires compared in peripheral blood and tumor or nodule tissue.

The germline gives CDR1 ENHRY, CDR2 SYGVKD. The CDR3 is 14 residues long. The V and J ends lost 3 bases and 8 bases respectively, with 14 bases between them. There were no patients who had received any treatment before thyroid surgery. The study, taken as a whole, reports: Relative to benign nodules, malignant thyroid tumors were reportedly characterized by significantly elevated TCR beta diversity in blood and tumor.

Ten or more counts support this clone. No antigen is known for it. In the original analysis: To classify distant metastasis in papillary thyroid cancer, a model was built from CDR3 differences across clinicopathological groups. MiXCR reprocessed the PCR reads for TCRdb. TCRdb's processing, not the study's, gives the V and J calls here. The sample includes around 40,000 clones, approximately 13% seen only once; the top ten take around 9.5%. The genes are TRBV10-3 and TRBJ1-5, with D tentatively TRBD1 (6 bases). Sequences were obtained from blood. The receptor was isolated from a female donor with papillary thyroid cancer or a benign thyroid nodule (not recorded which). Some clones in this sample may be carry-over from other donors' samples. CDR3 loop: CAISDVGAGEPQHF. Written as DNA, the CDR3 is TGTGCCATCAGTGACGTGGGGGCGGGTGAGCCCCAGCATTTT.